The TCR beta chain described here comes from a study of shared clonotypes between healthy human individuals. Among the donors, all were Caucasian adults who lived in Nashville, Tennessee. TCRdb's table, derived via immunoSEQ multiplex PCR, lists solely in-frame clones and lacks some. The sample lists 2 million to 2.5 million clones, roughly 93% occurring once. In regard to this clone: The antigen is unknown.

Broader study findings: Among non-shared clonotypes, generation probabilities were lower than among those shared by all four donors. A handful of donors shared approximately 5% of their naive CD4 clonotypes.

Material: naive CD4+ T cells from PBMCs. Subset: CD45RA+ positively selected. This receptor was identified in a man younger than 35 in good health. Some clones in this sample may be carry-over from other donors' samples.

The CDR3 DNA reads as TGTGCCAGCAGCTTTAGCTTATTGCGGCAAGAGACCCAGTACTTC. Its protein is CASSFSLLRQETQYF. The V gene is TRBV5-6, the J gene TRBJ2-5, with no clear D. The CDR3 runs 15 residues. V lost 2 bases and J lost 2, with 13 bases in between. The germline V gene has CDR1 SGHDT and CDR2 YYEEEE.